Following are 9 T cell receptor beta chains from one sample sequenced in a study of monozygotic twins with inflammatory bowel disease. TCRdb re-called the 5' RACE reads, yielding one record per CDR3 amino acid sequence without DNA. The sample's table shows 200,000 to 250,000 distinct CDR3 sequences. The specimen sequenced was blood. Receptors originate from a human donor with ulcerative colitis or Crohn's disease, or a healthy co-twin of an affected twin (not recorded which).

This sequence joins TRBV5-1 and TRBJ2-7. The length of the CDR3 is 14 residues. In germline, CDR1 is SGHRS, CDR2 YFSETQ. The CDR3 sequence is CASSATDTPYEQYF.

The genes are TRBV12-3 or TRBV12-4 and TRBJ2-6. The CDR3 contains 16 residues. CDR3 region: CASSYAGNSGANVLTF.

V gene TRBV10-3 combines with J gene TRBJ2-3; the D call from TCRdb, TRBD1, cannot be confirmed without DNA. The CDR3 loop spans 17 amino acids. The germline V gene has CDR1 ENHRY and CDR2 SYGVKD. The CDR3 loop reads CAISDPYRGGAGDTQYF.

This rearrangement joins TRBV19 to TRBJ2-3. Germline V gene sequence: CDR1 LNHDA, CDR2 SQIVND (reference sequence). The CDR3 length is 13 residues. The CDR3 spells CASSIDPTGTQYF.

V and J are TRBV5-8 and TRBJ1-4. Per the germline V gene, CDR1 is SGHTS and CDR2 is YDEGEE. This CDR3 region has 16 residues. CDR3 residues: CASSLGRVATNEKLFF.

The V call is TRBV2, the J call TRBJ2-1; lacking DNA, the TRBD2 call made by TCRdb goes unchecked. Germline V lookup: CDR1 SNHLY, CDR2 FYNNEI. The CDR3 sequence is 13 residues long. This chain's CDR3 is CASTRRGLNEQFF.

The gene calls are TRBV6-2 or TRBV6-3 and TRBJ2-5. Germline-derived CDR1 and CDR2 are MNHEY and SVGEGT. The CDR3 totals 14 residues. CDR3 sequence reads: CASSYATPQETQYF.

The V call is TRBV20-1, the J call TRBJ1-5; checking the TCRdb D call of TRBD1 is not possible without DNA. This CDR3 has 15 amino acids. The germline gives CDR1 DFQATT, CDR2 SNEGSKA (reference sequence). The CDR3 here is CSADRFRGSNQPQHF.

The chain is built from TRBV5-1 and TRBJ2-3; TCRdb gives TRBD1 as the D gene, but with no DNA this cannot be confirmed. This CDR3 region has 15 residues. Germline-derived CDR1 and CDR2 are SGHRS and YFSETQ. The CDR3 loop reads CASSLVGQGPDTQYF. Looking up the rest from reference TRBV5-1 and TRBJ2-3 gives the full variable domain: KAGVTQTPRYLIKTRGQQVTLSCSPISGHRSVSWYQQTPGQGLQFLFEYFSETQRNKGNFPGRFSGRQFSNSRSEMNVSTLELGDSALYLCASSLVGQGPDTQYFGPGTRLTVL.